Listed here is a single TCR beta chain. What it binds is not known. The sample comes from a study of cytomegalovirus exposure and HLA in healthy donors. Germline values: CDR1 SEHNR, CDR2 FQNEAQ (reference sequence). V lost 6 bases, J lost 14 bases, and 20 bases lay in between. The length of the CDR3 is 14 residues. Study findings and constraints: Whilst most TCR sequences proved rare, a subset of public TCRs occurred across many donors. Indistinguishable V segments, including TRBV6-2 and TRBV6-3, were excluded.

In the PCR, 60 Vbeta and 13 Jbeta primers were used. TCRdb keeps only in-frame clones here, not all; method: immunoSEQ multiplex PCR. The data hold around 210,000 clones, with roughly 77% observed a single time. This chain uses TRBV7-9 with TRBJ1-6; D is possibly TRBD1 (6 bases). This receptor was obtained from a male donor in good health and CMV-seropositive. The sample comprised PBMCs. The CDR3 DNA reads TGTGCCAGCAGGGAGAAGACAGGCTCTTTCACCCTCCACTTT. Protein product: CASREKTGSFTLHF. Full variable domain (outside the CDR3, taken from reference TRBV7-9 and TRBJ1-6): DTGVSQNPRHKITKRGQNVTFRCDPISEHNRLYWYRQTLGQGPEFLTYFQNEAQLEKSRLLSDRFSAERPKGSFSTLEIQRTEQGDSAMYLCASREKTGSFTLHFGNGTRLTVT.